This TCR beta chain was identified in a study of spatial heterogeneity in lung cancer (dated by TCRdb to about 2019). For the study in its entirety: Beta-chain transcripts were consistently detected in greater numbers than alpha-chain transcripts, which likely reflected higher beta-chain transcript abundance. TCR alpha and beta repertoires were quantitatively compared across multiple tumor regions, matched nontumor lung and blood in non-small cell lung cancer. Nonsynonymous mutation counts, determined by whole-exome sequencing of tumor tissue, were related to TCR repertoire features. In the raw uncorrected reads, each unique combination of TCR and UMI appeared more than ten times on average. Both alpha and beta chains were TCR-sequenced in about 240 tumor regions, fewer than 80 matched nontumor lung samples and 45 to 60 PBMC samples obtained at surgery.

This clonotype was seen many times. Its antigen is not yet known. No much larger clone exists at a distance of one base, and base qualities are not known. The method behind the library was 5' RACE. The instrument given in TCRdb is NextSeq 500. The TCR library protocol attached a unique molecular identifier to each TCR cDNA molecule to allow correction of PCR and sequencing errors. The authors' analysis ran thus. Decombinator tools were used for TCR identification, UMI-based error correction and CDR3 extraction. TCRs above a frequency of 2 per 1,000, corresponding to the top 1% of the tumor frequency distribution, were defined as expanded. Renyi diversity was computed with the R vegan package after each repertoire had been subsampled 100 times to 5,000 TCRs. CDR3 similarity networks were built from amino acid triplet string-kernel similarity, with CDR3s being connected when pairwise similarity was above 0.82. TCRdb cleaned the public reads at Q25 with fastp, built clones with MiXCR and kept in-frame beta chains. Each CDR3 protein gets just one entry, which takes the most common genes and DNA from the rows behind it. V and J calls and clone size were set by TCRdb, not the authors. Present in this sample are about 26,000 distinct CDR3 sequences, about 13% of which were seen just once. The top ten constitute 25% of the sample.

Broad study findings and their caveats: Ubiquitous expanded tumor TCRs were detected in blood more often at tumor resection than at routine follow-up. Confirming at a functional level the hypothesis that regional TCRs recognize regional mutations was considered to require additional single-cell paired TCR alpha and beta sequencing.

Read against the paper, the sample's time point label means: sample taken at primary tumor resection. Without any cell sorting, TCR sequencing was performed on whole RNA extracted either from tumor and nontumor lung tissue or from cryopreserved PBMC samples. Samples were obtained from approximately 70 patients with early-stage, untreated non-small cell lung cancer from the lung TRACERx cohort. Only patients with enough RNA available from two or more tumor regions were chosen for TCR sequencing. The specimen was PBMCs, collected at surgery. The source is a female donor with early-stage non-small cell lung cancer.

The DNA sequence is as follows: TGTGCCAGCAGCCAAGTAGCGTGGATGACCGGGGAGCTGTTTTTT. This codes for CASSQVAWMTGELFF. This chain joins TRBV3-1 to TRBJ2-2; TRBD2 is a possible D gene, resting on 5 matching bases. CDR1 LGHDT and CDR2 YNNKEL were looked up in the germline V gene (reference sequence). The cysteine opens and the phenylalanine closes a CDR3 of 15 amino acids. Only the CDR3 part of the read is kept: 45 bases, read in frame from the first base. Trimming at the junction amounts to 1 base on V and 5 bases on J, and the germline ends lie 11 bases apart.